This T cell receptor beta chain was profiled in a study of T cells in Graves' hyperthyroidism and ophthalmopathy. Per the germline V gene, CDR1 is LGHNA and CDR2 is YNFKEQ. The CDR3 consists of 22 residues. The V gene end was trimmed by 4 bases and the J gene end by 2 bases; junction bases not matched to a gene: 21. Amplified TCR beta CDR3 regions derived from RNA transcripts. The primer set for the first-round RT-PCR of the TCR CDR3 was HTBI. TCRdb recomputed calls from the multiplex PCR reads with MiXCR, one row per CDR3 protein. The data hold approximately 400,000 distinct CDR3 sequences, with around 14% observed a single time. Diagnoses were made from clinical symptoms, serum measures (thyroxine and TRAb), thyroid ultrasound and orbital computed tomography.

Source material: blood. This chain links TRBV4-2 with TRBJ2-6; 9 nucleotides match TRBD2. The clonotype comes from a woman aged 18-30 years with Graves' hyperthyroidism. CDR3 region: CASSPEGGGVASGEAGANVLTF. CDR3 in DNA: TGTGCCAGCAGCCCAGAAGGCGGAGGTGTGGCTAGCGGGGAAGCTGGGGCCAACGTCCTGACTTTC.